Listed below are T cell receptor beta chains from one sample, sequenced in a study of shared clonotypes between healthy human individuals. Repertoires were generated with immunoSEQ multiplex PCR, while TCRdb's copy carries only in-frame clones and drops some. The table records about 1.5 million clones, roughly 96% of them present only once. The sequencing input was naive CD4+ T cells sorted from blood. The receptors derive from a young man in good health. The CDR3 runs from the conserved cysteine through the conserved F or W. D genes are given only for firm matches. Size is omitted from some rows. Given values are once, few, many or a class for expanded clones.

CDR3 protein	CDR3 DNA	clone size	V gene	D gene	J gene
CASSPQGANTEAFF	TGTGCCAGCAGCCCACAGGGGGCGAACACTGAAGCTTTCTTT	-	TRBV6-4	TRBD1	TRBJ1-1
CASSLDSSNTGELFF	TGCGCCAGCAGCTTGGACAGTTCGAACACCGGGGAGCTGTTTTTT	-	TRBV5-1	-	TRBJ2-2
CASSSIQGMQGGYTF	TGTGCCAGCAGCTCGATACAGGGAATGCAAGGAGGCTACACCTTC	-	TRBV11-2	-	TRBJ1-2
CASSVISTGELFF	TGCGCCAGCAGCGTCATCAGCACCGGGGAGCTGTTTTTT	-	TRBV5-1	-	TRBJ2-2
CASRGLAGTHNEQFF	TGTGCCAGTAGAGGGCTAGCGGGAACCCACAATGAGCAGTTCTTC	-	TRBV19	TRBD2	TRBJ2-1
CASSPGSHTGELFF	TGCGCCAGCAGTCCGGGATCACACACCGGGGAGCTGTTTTTT	-	TRBV10-1	-	TRBJ2-2
CASSLDAMGEKLFF	TGCGCCAGCAGCTTGGATGCAATGGGTGAAAAACTGTTTTTT	-	TRBV5-1	-	TRBJ1-4
CASSLGRATRETQYF	TGTGCCAGCAGCTTAGGGCGGGCCACCCGAGAGACCCAGTACTTC	-	TRBV7-2	-	TRBJ2-5
CASSPPYSGNGNYNEQFF	TGTGCCAGCTCACCACCGTATAGCGGGAATGGGAACTACAATGAGCAGTTCTTC	-	TRBV18	TRBD2	TRBJ2-1
CSVEGRAASGAQFF	TGCAGCGTTGAGGGGAGGGCCGCATCGGGGGCGCAGTTCTTC	-	TRBV29-1	-	TRBJ2-1
CASSLRGQGEAFF	TGTGCCAGCAGTTTAAGGGGACAGGGTGAAGCTTTCTTT	-	TRBV27	TRBD1	TRBJ1-1
CASSLGRLNTGELFF	TGTGCCAGCAGCCTCGGACGGTTGAACACCGGGGAGCTGTTTTTT	-	TRBV6-5	-	TRBJ2-2
CASSLSPTGYEQYF	TGTGCCAGCAGCTTATCCCCGACGGGCTACGAGCAGTACTTC	-	TRBV7-2	-	TRBJ2-7
CASREGRAEAFF	TGTGCCAGCAGAGAGGGGCGTGCTGAAGCTTTCTTT	-	TRBV6-1	-	TRBJ1-1
CASSQDNYGYTF	TGCGCCAGCAGCCAAGATAACTATGGCTACACCTTC	-	TRBV4-1	-	TRBJ1-2
CASSLLDASYGYTF	TGTGCCAGCAGTTTACTGGACGCTTCGTATGGCTACACCTTC	-	TRBV6-5	-	TRBJ1-2
CASSQLSGGLLAKNIQYF	TGCGCCAGCAGCCAGTTGTCAGGGGGACTGTTAGCCAAAAACATTCAGTACTTC	once	TRBV4-1	-	TRBJ2-4
CASSVVSGREGTQYF	TGTGCCAGCAGCGTAGTCTCTGGCAGGGAGGGGACCCAGTACTTC	-	TRBV9	TRBD2	TRBJ2-5
CASSLLKRGSYNEQFF	TGTGCCAGCAGTCTCCTTAAGCGGGGCTCTTACAATGAGCAGTTCTTC	-	TRBV28	TRBD2	TRBJ2-1
CASQVGVGYTDTQYF	TGTGCCAGCCAAGTCGGGGTTGGTTACACAGATACGCAGTATTTT	-	TRBV9	-	TRBJ2-3
CASSPGTGENSNQPQHF	TGCGCCAGCAGCCCCGGGACAGGGGAAAATAGCAATCAGCCCCAGCATTTT	-	TRBV4-1	TRBD1	TRBJ1-5
CASSFPGLVFQETQYF	TGTGCCAGCAGTTTTCCGGGACTAGTCTTCCAAGAGACCCAGTACTTC	-	TRBV2	TRBD2	TRBJ2-5
CASSLRGGNEQFF	TGCGCCAGCAGCTTGCGAGGCGGCAATGAGCAGTTCTTC	-	TRBV4-3	-	TRBJ2-1
CASSRLAGSYNEQFF	TGTGCCAGCAGCCGACTAGCCGGCTCCTACAATGAGCAGTTCTTC	-	TRBV7-3	TRBD2	TRBJ2-1
CASHEAGTPFGDRYF	TGTGCCAGCCACGAAGCCGGGACTCCCTTCGGAGATAGGTATTTT	-	TRBV7-2	-	TRBJ2-3
CASSLRLAGSSGSNEQFF	TGTGCCAGCAGTTTAAGGCTAGCGGGGTCCTCGGGCAGCAATGAGCAGTTCTTC	-	TRBV27	TRBD2	TRBJ2-1
CASSPSGFGINYEQYF	TGTGCCAGCTCACCCTCCGGGTTTGGGATTAACTACGAGCAGTACTTC	-	TRBV18	-	TRBJ2-7
CASSPYPGTVSYEQYF	TGTGCCAGTAGTCCCTACCCCGGGACAGTTTCCTACGAGCAGTACTTC	once	TRBV19	TRBD1	TRBJ2-7
CASTDRVSTDTQYF	TGTGCCAGCACCGACAGGGTGAGCACAGATACGCAGTATTTT	-	TRBV2	TRBD1	TRBJ2-3
CASSTGLAGGLTGELFF	TGTGCCAGCAGCACGGGACTAGCGGGAGGGCTCACCGGGGAGCTGTTTTTT	-	TRBV5-8	TRBD2	TRBJ2-2
CASSGQGSYNEQFF	TGTGCCAGCAGCGGACAGGGGTCCTACAATGAGCAGTTCTTC	once	TRBV6-5	TRBD1	TRBJ2-1
CASSSGGQGTDTQYF	TGTGCCAGCAGCTCGGGTGGACAGGGCACAGATACGCAGTATTTT	-	TRBV11-2	TRBD1	TRBJ2-3
CASSTSGGRADTQYF	-	-	TRBV6-4	-	TRBJ2-3
CASSLTETRPQHF	TGTGCCAGCAGCTTGACAGAGACCCGGCCCCAGCATTTT	-	TRBV7-2	-	TRBJ1-5
CASSLVGGDYEQYF	TGTGCCAGCAGCTTAGTTGGGGGAGACTACGAGCAGTACTTC	-	TRBV7-9	-	TRBJ2-7
CASSLGRGETQYF	TGTGCCAGCAGCTTGGGAAGGGGGGAGACCCAGTACTTC	-	TRBV5-4	-	TRBJ2-5
CASSLSSLWREKLFF	TGTGCCAGCAGTTTATCCAGTCTCTGGAGGGAAAAACTGTTTTTT	-	TRBV27	-	TRBJ1-4
CASSLVQAGRTDTQYF	TGTGCCAGCAGCTTAGTCCAGGCCGGACGCACAGATACGCAGTATTTT	few	TRBV11-2	-	TRBJ2-3
CATSRGWAGKNTGELFF	TGTGCCACCAGCAGAGGTTGGGCAGGGAAGAACACCGGGGAGCTGTTTTTT	-	TRBV15	-	TRBJ2-2
CASSRGRGTQYF	TGTGCCAGCAGCCGTGGACGTGGGACCCAGTACTTC	-	TRBV7-2	-	TRBJ2-5
CASSQLAQETQYF	TGTGCCAGCAGCCAGCTGGCCCAAGAGACCCAGTACTTC	-	TRBV7-3	-	TRBJ2-5
CASSLSSMTGELFF	TGTGCCAGTAGCCTGTCTAGCATGACCGGGGAGCTGTTTTTT	-	TRBV19	-	TRBJ2-2
CASSLDWGGEQYF	TGCGCCAGCAGCTTGGACTGGGGGGGCGAGCAGTACTTC	-	TRBV5-1	TRBD2	TRBJ2-7
CASSPTLAGGGEQFF	TGTGCCAGCTCACCAACGCTAGCGGGAGGTGGTGAGCAGTTCTTC	-	TRBV18	TRBD2	TRBJ2-1
CASSPAAYTDTQYF	TGTGCCAGCAGCCCAGCCGCCTATACAGATACGCAGTATTTT	-	TRBV7-2	-	TRBJ2-3
CASSLGSGTPTDTQYF	TGCGCCAGCAGCTTGGGGAGCGGGACGCCCACAGATACGCAGTATTTT	-	TRBV5-1	TRBD2	TRBJ2-3
CASRQGGQETQYF	TGCGCCAGCAGACAGGGGGGACAAGAGACCCAGTACTTC	-	TRBV5-1	TRBD1	TRBJ2-5
CASSPSGTGSEQYF	TGTGCCAGCAGCCCGAGCGGGACAGGGAGCGAGCAGTACTTC	-	TRBV7-9	TRBD1	TRBJ2-7